The 23 T cell receptor beta chains given below trace back to one sample, sequenced in a study of cytomegalovirus exposure and HLA in healthy donors. Sequenced by immunoSEQ multiplex PCR; TCRdb stores in-frame clones only, minus some. The data show about 56,000 clones, around nine tenths seen once. The material sequenced was PBMCs. All receptors come from a man younger than 35 in good health and CMV-seronegative.

This clone was detected only once. The J gene is TRBJ2-5, the V gene TRBV28; TRBD2 might be the D (6 bases). Germline values: CDR1 MDHEN, CDR2 SYDVKM. CDR3 length equals 14 residues. V was shortened by 5 bases and J by 0 bases, with 10 bases between the two germline ends. The CDR3, as DNA: TGTGCCAGCAGTGGAGGGCAGAACCAAGAGACCCAGTACTTC. Amino acid sequence: CASSGGQNQETQYF.

The chain combines TRBV15 with TRBJ1-5; no reliable D call. Germline V gives CDR1 LNHNV, CDR2 YYDKDF (reference sequence). With 5 bases removed from V and 9 bases from J, the gap between germline ends came to 17 bases. The CDR3 is made up of 14 amino acids. This chain's CDR3 is CATSGLAGPRPQHF. CDR3 DNA sequence: TGTGCCACCAGCGGCTTGGCAGGTCCAAGGCCCCAGCATTTT.

The rearrangement joins TRBV28 to TRBJ2-4, with 9 bases fitting TRBD1. From germline, CDR1 is MDHEN and CDR2 SYDVKM. The CDR3 is 15 residues long. V lost 8 bases, J lost 6 bases, and 11 bases stayed unmatched. CDR3 sequence: CASDQTGTGINIQYF. The CDR3 DNA reads TGTGCCAGCGATCAAACCGGGACAGGGATAAACATTCAGTACTTC.

V is TRBV9 and J is TRBJ2-5, with TRBD1 matching over 9 bases. The germline V gene has CDR1 SGDLS and CDR2 YYNGEE. After removal of 3 bases from V and 5 bases from J, the junction contained 5 bases not matched to a gene. The CDR3 has 14 amino acids. CDR3 in DNA: TGTGCCAGCAGCGGGGACAGGGTACGGGAGACCCAGTACTTC. It codes for CASSGDRVRETQYF.

The J gene is TRBJ1-1, the V gene TRBV27; D is ambiguous. Germline V lookup: CDR1 MNHEY, CDR2 SMNVEV (reference sequence). The CDR3 sequence is 14 residues long. V lost 8 bases to trimming and J lost 1 base, with 14 bases between them. The CDR3: CASVGQTPNTEAFF. CDR3 coding DNA: TGTGCCAGCGTTGGGCAGACCCCGAACACTGAAGCTTTCTTT.

The V gene is TRBV6-5, the J gene TRBJ2-7, with D perhaps TRBD1 (6 bases). The CDR3 is made up of 14 amino acids. Germline CDR1 and CDR2: MNHEY and SVGAGI. The V end was cut by 6 bases, the J end by 6 bases, with 18 bases between. Written as DNA, the CDR3 is TGTGCCAGCAGGAGTAGGGGGTCCGGAGGCGAGCAGTACTTC. It specifies CASRSRGSGGEQYF.

The chain carries TRBV6-4 and TRBJ1-1; 7 bases are shared with TRBD1. CDR1 is MRHNA, CDR2 SNTAGT, per germline. V dropped 2 bases and J dropped 5; count of bases not matched to a gene: 5. The CDR3 has 14 amino acids. The CDR3 DNA reads TGTGCCAGCAGTGACGGACAGGTCGGTACTGAAGCTTTCTTT. Its protein is CASSDGQVGTEAFF.

The chain links TRBV28 to TRBJ2-5, with a weak D call TRBD2 (5 bases). CDR1 MDHEN and CDR2 SYDVKM come from the germline V gene. V shed 3 bases and J shed 3 bases, with 17 bases lying between them. CDR3 length: 16 residues. CDR3 nucleotide sequence: TGTGCCAGCAGTTTCGAGGGAGATGGTCTGAAAGAGACCCAGTACTTC. Translating gives CASSFEGDGLKETQYF.

The V and J genes are TRBV11-2 and TRBJ2-3, with 14 bases matching TRBD2. The germline V gene encodes CDR1 SGHAT and CDR2 FQNNGV. The CDR3 runs to 19 residues. The V segment lost 3 bases and the J segment 3 bases; nucleotides outside the gene matches: 11. CDR3 protein: CASSLGGTSGSRRTDTQYF. CDR3 DNA: TGTGCCAGCAGCTTGGGGGGGACTAGCGGGAGTAGAAGAACAGATACGCAGTATTTT.

The V gene is TRBV6-6, the J gene TRBJ2-3; maybe TRBD1 (6 bases). The CDR3 is made up of 14 amino acids. The germline V and J ends were trimmed by 6 bases and 10 bases, with 20 bases remaining between them. Germline V CDR1 and CDR2: MNHNY, SVGAGI (reference sequence). Written as DNA, the CDR3 is TGTGCCAGCAGGGGGGCTCTAGCAGGTTTTGCGCAGTATTTT. Amino acids: CASRGALAGFAQYF.

The chain employs TRBV27 and TRBJ1-1; D remains ambiguous. Looked up from germline, CDR1 is MNHEY and CDR2 is SMNVEV (reference sequence). V was clipped by 2 bases and J by 3 bases, with 7 bases between them. The CDR3 runs 13 residues. CDR3 DNA: TGTGCCAGCAGTTTACGGGAGGACACTGAAGCTTTCTTT. Encoded protein: CASSLREDTEAFF.

V and J are TRBV9 and TRBJ2-1; 14 bases are shared with TRBD2. This CDR3 region has 15 residues. From germline, CDR1 is SGDLS and CDR2 YYNGEE. V was pared by 3 bases and J by 9 bases, with 5 bases of the junction left unmatched. The CDR3 DNA is TGTGCCAGCAGCGGTGGGACTAGCGGGAGTGGTGAGCAGTTCTTC. Translating it yields CASSGGTSGSGEQFF.

This clone was picked up a small number of times. The chain employs TRBV2 and TRBJ2-7; tentatively, D is TRBD1 (6 bases). Trimming cost V 8 bases and J 5 bases, with 19 bases left between them. Germline CDR1 SNHLY, CDR2 FYNNEI. The CDR3 is 14 amino acids. The CDR3 nucleotides are TGTGCCAGCGATGGGGGCTTCCTCCCAGACGAGCAGTACTTC. It is translated as CASDGGFLPDEQYF.

The chain employs TRBV6-6 and TRBJ1-2; D uncertain. In germline, CDR1 is MNHNY, CDR2 SVGAGI (reference sequence). The CDR3 covers 14 residues. The V end lost 9 bases, the J end lost 2 bases, and 16 bases lay between the germline ends. CDR3 amino acids: CARPVGGMNYGYTF. Written as DNA, the CDR3 is TGTGCCAGACCGGTTGGAGGGATGAACTATGGCTACACCTTC.

The chain recombines TRBV19 with TRBJ2-1, with 9 bases fitting TRBD1. The CDR3 consists of 14 residues. V dropped 6 bases and J dropped 5; count of bases not matched to a gene: 5. Germline lookup yields CDR1 LNHDA and CDR2 SQIVND (reference sequence). CDR3 coding DNA: TGTGCCAGTAGCGGACAGGGGTGGCACAATGAGCAGTTCTTC. Encoded protein: CASSGQGWHNEQFF.

The genes are TRBV9 and TRBJ2-1, with TRBD2 matching over 12 bases. The junction had 15 bases not matched to a gene; V was cut back by 4 bases and J by 7 bases. This CDR3 spans 18 amino acids. Germline values: CDR1 SGDLS, CDR2 YYNGEE. This CDR3 reads CASSKGQTGLAGWNEQFF. The CDR3 bases are TGTGCCAGCAGCAAGGGACAGACGGGACTAGCGGGCTGGAATGAGCAGTTCTTC.

The genes are TRBV7-2 and TRBJ2-7; TRBD2 aligns across 15 bases. The CDR3 is made up of 15 amino acids. The germline gives CDR1 SGHTA, CDR2 FQGNSA. V lost 2 bases, J lost 12 bases, and 8 bases stayed unmatched. The CDR3 region is CASSLRGTSGRRGYF. As DNA, the CDR3 is TGTGCCAGCAGCTTAAGGGGGACTAGCGGGAGGCGAGGGTACTTC.

The genes are TRBV11-2 and TRBJ1-1; D gene unclear. CDR3 length: 14 residues. CDR1 and CDR2 from the germline V gene are SGHAT and FQNNGV. Trimming removed 2 bases at V and 4 bases at J, with 11 bases between. CDR3 region: CASSLKSGVTEAFF. CDR3 sequence (DNA): TGTGCCAGCAGCTTAAAATCCGGGGTCACTGAAGCTTTCTTT.

The J gene is TRBJ1-2, the V gene TRBV6-5; 7 bases map to TRBD1. The germline V gene encodes CDR1 MNHEY and CDR2 SVGAGI. The CDR3 is 13 residues long. Trimming at V came to 5 bases and at J to 7 bases, leaving 7 bases not matched to a gene. The CDR3 nucleotides read TGTGCCAGCAGTCGACAGGGAAAAAGTGGCTACACCTTC. Its translation: CASSRQGKSGYTF.

The V gene is TRBV7-2, the J gene TRBJ2-3; TRBD1 agrees at 9 bases. J gave up 4 bases and V 6 bases, and 8 bases lay outside the gene matches. The V gene's germline CDR1 is SGHTA and CDR2 FQGNSA. This CDR3 has 15 residues. This CDR3 is CASSLGTGGPDTQYF. CDR3 sequence (DNA): TGTGCCAGCAGTTTGGGTACAGGGGGCCCAGATACGCAGTATTTT.

The genes are TRBV2 and TRBJ2-3; D is ambiguous. The CDR3 extends over 12 amino acids. V was clipped by 5 bases and J by 5 bases, with 8 bases between them. CDR1 and CDR2 (germline): SNHLY, FYNNEI. Here the CDR3 reads CASSLLRDTQYF. As DNA, the CDR3 is TGTGCCAGCAGTTTGCTCAGAGATACGCAGTATTTT.

This rearrangement joins TRBV6-6 to TRBJ2-2, with TRBD2 matching over 13 bases. CDR3 size: 15 residues. J lost 5 bases, V lost 5 bases, and 2 bases had no gene match. Germline CDR1 is MNHNY and CDR2 is SVGAGI (reference sequence). CDR3 coding DNA: TGTGCCAGCAGTCAGGGACTAGCGGGAACCGGGGAGCTGTTTTTT. Translating gives CASSQGLAGTGELFF.

The rearrangement links TRBV27 to TRBJ2-7, with 7 bases that match TRBD1. The CDR3 runs 14 residues. Unmatched junction bases numbered 4, after V lost 5 bases and J lost 0 bases. CDR1 is MNHEY and CDR2 is SMNVEV in the germline V gene (reference sequence). Here the CDR3 reads CASSPRQGSYEQYF. The CDR3 nucleotides are TGTGCCAGCAGTCCACGACAGGGCTCCTACGAGCAGTACTTC.